What follows describes a single TCR beta chain. Its antigen is unknown. The ends were cut back, 4 bases at V and 8 bases at J, with 11 bases in the middle. The CDR3 covers 12 residues. The germline V gene encodes CDR1 SEHNR and CDR2 FQNEAQ (reference sequence). These data are taken from a study of read filtering for tumor transcriptome and immune sequencing. Across the study: Among patients, 17 to 20 were male and about 15 female, aged roughly 45 to 85 (mean about 70).

From about 400 ng of RNA, a library with molecular barcoded alpha/delta and beta/gamma adaptors was made. TCRdb reanalysed the reads using MiXCR and keeps one entry per CDR3 protein. Here the sample spans about 86,000 distinct CDR3 sequences, more than 9% being singletons. Findings of the study overall: The CD138-negative fraction was mixed bone marrow immune cells, not pure T cells. IR-seq and RNA-seq agreed better without single-read clonotypes.

The J gene is TRBJ1-2, the V gene TRBV7-9; TRBD1 is a possible D gene (5 bases). Specimen: a population of CD138-negative cells sorted from bone marrow. This TCR came from a donor at least 40 years old with multiple myeloma. Here the CDR3 reads CASSWGPYGYTF. The CDR3 DNA is TGTGCCAGCAGCTGGGGCCCCTACGGCTACACCTTC.